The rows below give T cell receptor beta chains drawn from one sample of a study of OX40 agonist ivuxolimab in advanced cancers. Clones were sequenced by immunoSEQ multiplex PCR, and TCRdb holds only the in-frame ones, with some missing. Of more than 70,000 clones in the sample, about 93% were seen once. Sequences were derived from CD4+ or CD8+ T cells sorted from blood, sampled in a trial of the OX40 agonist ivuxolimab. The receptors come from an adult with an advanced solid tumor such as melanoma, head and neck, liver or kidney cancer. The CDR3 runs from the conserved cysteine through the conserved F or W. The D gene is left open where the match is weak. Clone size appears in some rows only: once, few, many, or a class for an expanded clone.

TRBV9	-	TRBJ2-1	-	TGTGCCAGCAGCGCGGGGGGGACAGGTATCTACAATGAGCAGTTCTTC	CASSAGGTGIYNEQFF
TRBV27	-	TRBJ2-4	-	TGTGCCAGCAGCCCAGGACTAGCCAAAAACATTCAGTACTTC	CASSPGLAKNIQYF
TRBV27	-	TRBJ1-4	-	TGTGCCAGCAGTTTTCAGGGACCGGGTGAAAAACTGTTTTTT	CASSFQGPGEKLFF
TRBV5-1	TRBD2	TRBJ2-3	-	TGCGCCAGCAGCTTGGTGGGACTAGCGGGTTCAGATACGCAGTATTTT	CASSLVGLAGSDTQYF
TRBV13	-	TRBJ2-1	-	TGTGCCAGCAGCCAAACGCGGGTCCATGAGCAGTTCTTC	CASSQTRVHEQFF
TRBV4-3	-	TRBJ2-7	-	TGCGCCAGCAGCCAATATACAGGGTCCTACGAGCAGTACTTC	CASSQYTGSYEQYF
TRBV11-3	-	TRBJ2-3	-	TGTGCCAGCAACTCCCCCTTTCCGAGGGTGAGCACAGATACGCAGTATTTT	CASNSPFPRVSTDTQYF
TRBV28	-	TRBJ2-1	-	TGTGCCAGCAGTTTTACGCCGTTCTACAATGAGCAGTTCTTC	CASSFTPFYNEQFF
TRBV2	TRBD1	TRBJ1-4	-	TGTGCCAGCGGACGCCCGGGACAGGGGGCAACTAATGAAAAACTGTTTTTT	CASGRPGQGATNEKLFF
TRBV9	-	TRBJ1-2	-	TGTGCCAGCAGCGCCCCCTACTATGGCTACACCTTC	CASSAPYYGYTF
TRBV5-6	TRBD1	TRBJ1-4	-	TGTGCCAGCAGCCCGCGGGACAGTACAAATGAAAAACTGTTTTTT	CASSPRDSTNEKLFF
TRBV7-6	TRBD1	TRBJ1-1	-	TGTGCCAGCAGCCTCCCGACAGGGGGGAACACTGAAGCTTTCTTT	CASSLPTGGNTEAFF
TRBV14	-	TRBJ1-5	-	TGTGCCAGCAGCCTTTCCCCGCGCCAGCCCCAGCATTTT	CASSLSPRQPQHF
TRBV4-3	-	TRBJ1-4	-	TGCGCCAGCAGCCAAGACGTCAAGCATAATGAAAAACTGTTTTTT	CASSQDVKHNEKLFF
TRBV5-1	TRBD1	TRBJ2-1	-	TGCGCCAGCAGCTTCGCCGGGACAGGGGGCAATGAGCAGTTCTTC	CASSFAGTGGNEQFF
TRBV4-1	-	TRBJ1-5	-	TGCGCCAGCAGCCAAGGTCAGGACAATCAGCCCCAGCATTTT	CASSQGQDNQPQHF
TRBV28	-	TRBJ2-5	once	TGTGCCAGCAGTTTGCGACAGACCCAAGAGACCCAGTACTTC	CASSLRQTQETQYF
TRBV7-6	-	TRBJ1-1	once	TGTGCCAGCAGCTTGGGTAGGACTGAAGCTTTCTTT	CASSLGRTEAFF
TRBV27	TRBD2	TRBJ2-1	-	TGTGCCAGCAGTAGGCTAGCGGATTACAATGAGCAGTTCTTC	CASSRLADYNEQFF
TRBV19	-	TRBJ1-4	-	TGTGCCAGTAGTACCTTCTCTCTGACAGATATCATGGGGACTAATGAAAAACTGTTTTTT	CASSTFSLTDIMGTNEKLFF
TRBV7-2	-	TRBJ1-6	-	TGTGCCAGCAGCTTATCGGCAGGGTGGCAATCACCCCTCCACTTT	CASSLSAGWQSPLHF
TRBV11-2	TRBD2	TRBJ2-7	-	TGTGCCAGCAGCTTAGATCCCGCCGCTAGCGGGTTATTCTACGAGCAGTACTTC	CASSLDPAASGLFYEQYF
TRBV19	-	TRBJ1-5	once	TGTGCCAGTAGTACACAGGTGAATCTAAATCAGCCCCAGCATTTT	CASSTQVNLNQPQHF
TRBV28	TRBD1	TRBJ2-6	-	TGTGCCAGCAGTTCTTGGGGACAGGGTCCCTCTGGGGCCAACGTCCTGACTTTC	CASSSWGQGPSGANVLTF
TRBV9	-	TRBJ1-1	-	TGTGCCAGCAGCCCCCGAGCAGACCAGACGGTCACTGAAGCTTTCTTT	CASSPRADQTVTEAFF
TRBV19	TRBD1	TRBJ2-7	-	TGTGCCAGTAGTATCGGACAGGGCTCCCTTTACTTC	CASSIGQGSLYF
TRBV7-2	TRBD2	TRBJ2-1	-	TGTGCCAGCAGCCCAACGGGAGCGGGGGCCTACAATGAGCAGTTCTTC	CASSPTGAGAYNEQFF
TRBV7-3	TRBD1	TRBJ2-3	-	TGTGCCAGCAGCTCCACAGGGGGCGGGTCAGATACGCAGTATTTT	CASSSTGGGSDTQYF
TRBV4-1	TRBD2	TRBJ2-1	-	TGCGCCAGCAGCCAAGCAGCGGGAGTCTACAATGAGCAGTTCTTC	CASSQAAGVYNEQFF
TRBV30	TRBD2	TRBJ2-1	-	TGTGCCTGGAGTGTTACTAGCGGGGGTGAGCAGTTCTTC	CAWSVTSGGEQFF
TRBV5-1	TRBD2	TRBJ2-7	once	TGCGCCAGCAGCTTGGGCGGGACTAGCTCAGCTCCGGGGTACTTC	CASSLGGTSSAPGYF
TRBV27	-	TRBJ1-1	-	TGTGCCAGCAGCTCTTTGAGGGGAATGGACACTGAAGCTTTCTTT	CASSSLRGMDTEAFF
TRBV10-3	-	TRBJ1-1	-	TGTGCCATCAGTGAGTCGATTAGTGCGAACACTGAAGCTTTCTTT	CAISESISANTEAFF
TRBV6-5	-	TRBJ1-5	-	TGTGCCAGCAGTTACTCGCGGGCGCCCGGTCAGCCCCAGCATTTT	CASSYSRAPGQPQHF
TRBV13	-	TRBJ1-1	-	TGTGCCAGCAGCCTGAGGAACACTGAAGCTTTCTTT	CASSLRNTEAFF
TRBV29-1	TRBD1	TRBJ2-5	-	TGCAGCGGGGGGACAGTCAAAGAGACCCAGTACTTC	CSGGTVKETQYF
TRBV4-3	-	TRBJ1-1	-	TGCGCCAGCAGCCAAAGTCGGAGCACTGAAGCTTTCTTT	CASSQSRSTEAFF
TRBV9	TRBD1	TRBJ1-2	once	TGTGCCAGCAGCGTAGAAGGGGGCATCTTGGATGGCTACACCTTC	CASSVEGGILDGYTF
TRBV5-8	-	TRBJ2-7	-	TGTGCCAGCAGCTTGGGCCCAGGGGAATCCTACGAGCAGTACTTC	CASSLGPGESYEQYF
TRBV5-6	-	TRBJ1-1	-	TGTGCCAGCAGCTTGGGAGGGCAGGGAACGAGGAACACTGAAGCTTTCTTT	CASSLGGQGTRNTEAFF
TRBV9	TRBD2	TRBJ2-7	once	TGTGCCAGCAGCCCAGGGACTAGCGGCTACGAGCAGTACTTC	CASSPGTSGYEQYF
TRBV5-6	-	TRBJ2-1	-	TGTGCCAGCAGCTTGGTGGGGTCCAATGAGCAGTTCTTC	CASSLVGSNEQFF
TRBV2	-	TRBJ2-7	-	TGTGCCAGCAAGTCGTCATTATCCTACGAGCAGTACTTC	CASKSSLSYEQYF
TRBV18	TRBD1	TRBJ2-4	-	TGTGCCAGCTCACCGCCGATGGGGACAGGGGAATTCGTAATAATGGCCAAAAACATTCAGTACTTC	CASSPPMGTGEFVIMAKNIQYF
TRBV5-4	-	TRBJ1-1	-	TGTGCCAGCAGATGGGGGGTAGAGCCTGAAGCTTTCTTT	CASRWGVEPEAFF
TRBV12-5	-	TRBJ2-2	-	TGTGCTAGTGGCTTCCTCCTGCCGTGGAGCCGACGGACGCCGAACACCGGGGAGCTGTTTTTT	CASGFLLPWSRRTPNTGELFF
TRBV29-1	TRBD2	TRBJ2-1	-	TGCAGCGTTGAAGACGGTTTTGGACTAGCGGGAGCTTCTGAGCAGTTCTTC	CSVEDGFGLAGASEQFF
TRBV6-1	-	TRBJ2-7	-	TGTGCCAGCAGTGAAATCGGGGGAGCATTATACGAGCAGTACTTC	CASSEIGGALYEQYF
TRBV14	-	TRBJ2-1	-	TGTGCCAGCAGCCGGGGGCCCCTCTGGAATGAGCAGTTCTTC	CASSRGPLWNEQFF